This entry concerns a single TCR beta chain. The trim removed 5 bases at V and 9 bases at J, leaving 5 bases unmatched. The CDR3 is 13 residues long. CDR1 and CDR2 (germline): SGHTA, FQGTGA. This sample was taken from a study of blood T cell repertoires in COVID-19. For the study at large: Acute and convalescent COVID-19 samples came from the United States, Italy and Spain.

Data came from immunoSEQ multiplex PCR; TCRdb stores just in-frame clones and leaves some out. The sample records about 280,000 clones, around 80% being singletons. The receptor comes from a man in his forties or fifties who had been exposed to COVID-19. V gene TRBV7-3 combines with J gene TRBJ2-5; TRBD2 agrees at 11 bases. The sequenced material came from PBMCs or T cells enriched from blood (not recorded which). For the CDR3, the DNA is TGTGCCAGCAGCCAGGTAGCGGGAGGGGCCCAGTACTTC. It specifies CASSQVAGGAQYF.